The 26 T cell receptor beta chains in this list originate from one sample, sequenced in a study of T cell responses to AZD1222 COVID-19 vaccine. Using immunoSEQ multiplex PCR, the repertoire was profiled, and TCRdb retains in-frame clones only, with some absent. The sample has about 190,000 clones, roughly 88% seen once. The specimen was peripheral blood, collected on day 0 of AZD1222 vaccination. The receptors derive from an adult in good health.

The chain couples TRBV6-2 or TRBV6-3 to TRBJ2-6; D remains ambiguous. The germline CDR1 and CDR2 sequences are MNHEY and SVGEGT. There are 16 residues in the CDR3. V shed 0 bases and J shed 4 bases, with 10 bases lying between them. The CDR3 loop reads CASSYSSGSGANVLTF. The CDR3 nucleotides read TGTGCCAGCAGTTACTCGTCCGGGTCCGGGGCCAACGTCCTGACTTTC.

The chain couples TRBV13 to TRBJ1-1; the D gene is possibly TRBD1 (6 bases). CDR1 is PRHDT and CDR2 is FYEKMQ in the germline V gene (reference sequence). V was trimmed by 0 bases and J by 7 bases, leaving 21 bases between them. The CDR3 has 17 residues. DNA of the CDR3: TGTGCCAGCAGCTTAGGCCGGGGGGCGTTGTTTACGTATGAAGCTTTCTTT. This translates into CASSLGRGALFTYEAFF.

This chain uses TRBV6-6 with TRBJ1-1, with 7 bases lining up with TRBD1. CDR3 size: 14 residues. Germline CDR1 MNHNY, CDR2 SVGAGI (reference sequence). V lost 2 bases, J lost 0 bases, and 0 bases stayed unmatched. Here the CDR3 reads CASSYRGLNTEAFF. The CDR3 DNA reads TGTGCCAGCAGTTACAGGGGGCTGAACACTGAAGCTTTCTTT.

V is TRBV5-4 and J is TRBJ2-1; 10 positions match TRBD2. V lost 0 bases, J lost 10 bases, and 7 bases stayed unmatched. The CDR3 extends over 15 amino acids. CDR1 is SGHNT and CDR2 is YYREEE in the germline V gene (reference sequence). CDR3 DNA sequence: TGTGCCAGCAGCTTGGACCAGCGGGGGGGCCTAGAGCAGTTCTTC. Its translation is CASSLDQRGGLEQFF.

The chain has TRBV12-3 or TRBV12-4 and TRBJ1-1; D remains ambiguous. V dropped 6 bases and J dropped 3 bases, with 11 bases sitting between them. This CDR3 comprises 13 residues. CDR3 residues: CASSPNVDTEAFF. Here the CDR3 DNA reads TGTGCCAGCAGCCCGAATGTGGACACTGAAGCTTTCTTT.

This chain uses TRBV15 with TRBJ2-2; the D gene is possibly TRBD1 (6 bases). The CDR3 consists of 18 residues. The V and J ends lost 2 bases and 2 bases respectively, with 18 bases between them. Germline V CDR1 and CDR2: LNHNV, YYDKDF (reference sequence). The CDR3 DNA sequence: TGTGCCACCAGCAGACAGGGGTTGGCGATTCTCAACACCGGGGAGCTGTTTTTT. Encoded protein: CATSRQGLAILNTGELFF.

This clone appeared once. V gene TRBV7-3 combines with J gene TRBJ2-7; possibly TRBD1 for D (5 bases). V was pared by 2 bases and J by 3 bases, with 8 bases between. Germline V lookup: CDR1 SGHTA, CDR2 FQGTGA. The CDR3 extends over 13 amino acids. The CDR3 DNA reads as TGTGCCAGCAGCTTAGGGGCAGTCTACGAGCAGTACTTC. Residues: CASSLGAVYEQYF. The full variable domain, in which reference TRBV7-3 and TRBJ2-7 provide the parts outside the CDR3, is GAGVSQTPSNKVTEKGKYVELRCDPISGHTALYWYRQSLGQGPEFLIYFQGTGAADDSGLPNDRFFAVRPEGSVSTLKIQRTERGDSAVYLCASSLGAVYEQYFGPGTRLTVT.

The CDR3 is CASSDGGTGVYNSPLHF. Here the CDR3 DNA reads TGTGCCAGCAGTGACGGGGGGACAGGGGTCTATAATTCACCCCTCCACTTT. The rearrangement links TRBV2 to TRBJ1-6, with 10 bases aligning to TRBD1. Trimming at V came to 3 bases and at J to 3 bases, leaving 5 bases not matched to a gene. The CDR3 has 17 amino acids. Per the germline V gene, CDR1 is SNHLY and CDR2 is FYNNEI. Supplemented by reference TRBV2 and TRBJ1-6, the full variable domain reads EPEVTQTPSHQVTQMGQEVILRCVPISNHLYFYWYRQILGQKVEFLVSFYNNEISEKSEIFDDQFSVERPDGSNFTLKIRSTKLEDSAMYFCASSDGGTGVYNSPLHFGNGTRLTVT.

The chain combines TRBV7-9 with TRBJ2-7; weak D call: TRBD2 (6 bases). V was cut by 3 bases and J by 4 bases, with 16 bases left in between. The CDR3 totals 15 residues. Germline CDR1 and CDR2: SEHNR and FQNEAQ (reference sequence). The CDR3 sequence: CASSFLTSTLYEQYF. The CDR3 DNA is TGTGCCAGCAGCTTCCTAACTAGCACCTTGTACGAGCAGTACTTC.

This clone was recorded a few times. This chain links TRBV5-4 with TRBJ1-1; D uncertain. This CDR3 has 12 amino acids. Germline CDR1 and CDR2: SGHNT and YYREEE (reference sequence). V lost 7 bases to trimming and J lost 1 base, with 8 bases between them. Here the CDR3 DNA reads TGTGCCAGCCGCGACGGGAACACTGAAGCTTTCTTT. It yields the protein CASRDGNTEAFF. The complete variable domain, with remaining parts taken from reference TRBV5-4 and TRBJ1-1, reads ETGVTQSPTHLIKTRGQQVTLRCSSQSGHNTVSWYQQALGQGPQFIFQYYREEENGRGNFPPRFSGLQFPNYSSELNVNALELDDSALYLCASRDGNTEAFFGQGTRLTVV.

The rearrangement joins TRBV5-1 to TRBJ2-2; 9 bases fit TRBD2. The CDR3 has 20 residues. Germline V gene data show CDR1 as SGHRS and CDR2 as YFSETQ. Trimming at V came to 4 bases and at J to 5 bases, leaving 21 bases not matched to a gene. Here the CDR3 DNA reads TGCGCCAGCAGCCTACTAGGTCTGATCGATAGCGGGAGTGTGACCGGGGAGCTGTTTTTT. Amino acid sequence: CASSLLGLIDSGSVTGELFF.

V is TRBV6-2 or TRBV6-3 and J is TRBJ1-1, with a tentative D call TRBD1 (5 bases). The germline V and J ends were trimmed by 0 bases and 1 base, with 15 bases remaining between them. Germline V gene data show CDR1 as MNHEY and CDR2 as SVGEGT. This CDR3 spans 17 amino acids. The chain's CDR3 is CASSYSLLLGGNTEAFF. CDR3 bases: TGTGCCAGCAGTTACTCCCTTTTATTGGGGGGGAACACTGAAGCTTTCTTT.

The rearrangement uses TRBV28 and TRBJ1-2, with D possibly matching TRBD1 (6 bases). This CDR3 has 17 residues. CDR1 MDHEN and CDR2 SYDVKM come from the germline V gene. The V end was cut by 5 bases, the J end by 3 bases, with 22 bases between. The CDR3 loop is CASSPQGSGQRYYGYTF. DNA of the CDR3: TGTGCCAGCAGTCCACAAGGCTCTGGACAGAGATACTATGGCTACACCTTC.

This clone appeared a single time. V is TRBV12-3 or TRBV12-4 and J is TRBJ2-1; no firm D call. The CDR3 is made up of 12 amino acids. Trimming took 6 bases from V and 7 from J, leaving 10 bases between them. The CDR3 DNA is TGTGCCAGCAGCCCGGGTGTGAATGAGCAGTTCTTC. This sequence encodes CASSPGVNEQFF.

J is TRBJ1-1 and V is TRBV27; maybe TRBD1 (5 bases). V lost 3 bases, J lost 4 bases, and 12 bases lay in between. Germline V gene lookup returns CDR1 MNHEY and CDR2 SMNVEV (reference sequence). This CDR3 contains 14 residues. The CDR3 nucleotides are TGTGCCAGCAGTTTGGTAGGGGCAGGCACTGAAGCTTTCTTT. Its translation: CASSLVGAGTEAFF.

The chain combines TRBV7-2 with TRBJ2-7; 13 positions match TRBD2. J was trimmed by 6 bases and V by 5 bases; bases with no gene match: 10. Per the germline V gene, CDR1 is SGHTA and CDR2 is FQGNSA. This CDR3 region has 16 residues. The CDR3 nucleotides are TGTGCCAGCAGCGCATCCCGACTAGCGGGGGGAATCGAGCAGTACTTC. Translated, it gives CASSASRLAGGIEQYF.

This chain uses TRBV7-9 with TRBJ1-2; perhaps TRBD1 as D (6 bases). The CDR3 sequence is 13 residues long. Germline values: CDR1 SEHNR, CDR2 FQNEAQ (reference sequence). V dropped 6 bases and J dropped 4 bases, with 12 bases sitting between them. The CDR3 DNA follows: TGTGCCAGCAGGCCAAGGACAGCCTATGGCTACACCTTC. Translating gives CASRPRTAYGYTF.

V usage is TRBV18 and J usage is TRBJ1-5; TRBD1 agrees at 9 bases. CDR3 length: 16 residues. Germline CDR1 KGHSH, CDR2 LQKENI. V gave up 4 bases and J gave up 7 bases; unmatched junction bases: 11. CDR3 sequence reads: CASSRNRGRSTQPQHF. The DNA for the CDR3 is TGTGCCAGCTCACGCAACAGGGGGCGTTCGACGCAGCCCCAGCATTTT. The full variable domain, in which reference TRBV18 and TRBJ1-5 provide the parts outside the CDR3, is NAGVMQNPRHLVRRRGQEARLRCSPMKGHSHVYWYRQLPEEGLKFMVYLQKENIIDESGMPKERFSAEFPKEGPSILRIQQVVRGDSAAYFCASSRNRGRSTQPQHFGDGTRLSIL.

This clone was counted a single time. The V and J genes are TRBV12-5 and TRBJ2-1; TRBD1 matches at 9 bases. V dropped 5 bases and J dropped 7; count of bases not matched to a gene: 9. The V gene's germline CDR1 is LGHNT and CDR2 FRNRAP. The CDR3 is 15 residues long. DNA of the CDR3: TGTGCTAGTGGTCTGGACAGGGGAGTTCCTAATGAGCAGTTCTTC. It encodes CASGLDRGVPNEQFF.

The chain joins TRBV15 to TRBJ1-6; D unclear. CDR1 and CDR2 from the germline V gene are LNHNV and YYDKDF (reference sequence). This CDR3 is 14 amino acids long. The V end lost 1 base, the J end lost 7 bases, and 8 bases lay between the germline ends. The CDR3 sequence is CATSRGDTNSPLHF. The CDR3 nucleotides are TGTGCCACCAGCAGAGGTGACACAAATTCACCCCTCCACTTT.

V is TRBV5-4 and J is TRBJ2-5; 9 bases align to TRBD2. This CDR3 is 16 amino acids long. J gave up 1 base and V 7 bases, and 11 bases lay outside the gene matches. The V gene's germline CDR1 is SGHNT and CDR2 YYREEE (reference sequence). The CDR3 DNA reads TGTGCCAGCTCGGGCTTAGTAGCGGGGGCCCAAGAGACCCAGTACTTC. It codes for CASSGLVAGAQETQYF.

The V gene is TRBV2, the J gene TRBJ2-7; D might be TRBD2 (5 bases). Germline CDR1 is SNHLY and CDR2 is FYNNEI. This CDR3 contains 15 residues. V lost 3 bases to trimming and J lost 4 bases, with 16 bases between them. Here the CDR3 reads CASSEGLARPYEQYF. The CDR3 DNA reads TGTGCCAGCAGTGAGGGTCTAGCTAGACCGTACGAGCAGTACTTC.

The V and J genes are TRBV7-9 and TRBJ1-1; tentatively, D is TRBD1 (6 bases). Germline assignment: CDR1 SEHNR and CDR2 FQNEAQ (reference sequence). V was pared by 6 bases and J by 7 bases, with 18 bases between. This CDR3 has 14 amino acids. As DNA, the CDR3 is TGTGCCAGCAGGGTCGACAGGACCCGTAGTGAAGCTTTCTTT. The encoded protein is CASRVDRTRSEAFF.

The chain has TRBV7-8 and TRBJ2-1; D not certain. The CDR3 loop spans 13 amino acids. Germline V lookup: CDR1 SGHVS, CDR2 FQNEAQ. V was cut by 7 bases and J by 6 bases, with 13 bases left in between. The CDR3 is CASKKLGPNEQFF. CDR3 nucleotides: TGTGCCAGCAAAAAGTTAGGACCCAATGAGCAGTTCTTC.

This clone has a handful of counts. The genes are TRBV9 and TRBJ1-6, with a possible D match to TRBD1 (6 bases). The CDR3 has 18 amino acids. V shed 4 bases and J shed 7 bases, with 24 bases lying between them. From germline, CDR1 is SGDLS and CDR2 YYNGEE. The CDR3 loop reads CASSLRRGGANGNSPLHF. In nucleotides, the CDR3 is TGTGCCAGCAGCCTCCGGAGGGGGGGCGCGAATGGCAATTCACCCCTCCACTTT.

This chain joins TRBV13 and TRBJ2-3; D gene ambiguous. The CDR3 sequence is 17 residues long. Trimming shortened V by 2 bases and J by 1 base, and 16 bases separated the two germline ends. The germline V gene has CDR1 PRHDT and CDR2 FYEKMQ (reference sequence). The CDR3 reads CASSLSLAGPGTDTQYF. CDR3 nucleotides: TGTGCCAGCAGCTTATCCCTCGCCGGACCCGGCACAGATACGCAGTATTTT.